What follows are 5 T cell receptor beta chains derived from one specimen sequenced in a study of early T cells in non-severe SARS-CoV-2 infection. A single record per CDR3 protein comes from TCRdb applying MiXCR to the 5' RACE reads. The sample consists of fewer than 60,000 distinct CDR3 sequences, about 10% of them appearing once. Sequenced input: whole blood. Every receptor here comes from an adult who was a healthcare worker with PCR-confirmed SARS-CoV-2 infection or an uninfected control (not recorded which).

In its sample, this clonotype was seen a few times. The chain uses TRBV7-9 and TRBJ2-5, with D perhaps TRBD1 (6 bases). Between the trimmed V and J ends, which lost 8 bases and 5 bases, there was a span of 12 bases. This CDR3 is 12 amino acids long. Germline CDR1 and CDR2: SEHNR and FQNEAQ (reference sequence). The CDR3 nucleotides read TGTGCCAGCGCCCAGGGGATGGAGACCCAGTACTTC. Its protein is CASAQGMETQYF.

The chain couples TRBV5-1 to TRBJ2-2, with D unclear. Trimming cost V 0 bases and J 2 bases, with 8 bases left between them. Looked up from germline, CDR1 is SGHRS and CDR2 is YFSETQ. This CDR3 spans 15 amino acids. The CDR3 protein is CASSLVPSNTGELFF. The CDR3 nucleotides are TGCGCCAGCAGCTTGGTCCCCTCAAACACCGGGGAGCTGTTTTTT.

This clonotype has at least ten counts. The chain employs TRBV7-6 and TRBJ1-6; D is uncertain. V lost 5 bases, J lost 0 bases, and 2 bases lay in between. In germline, CDR1 is SGHVS, CDR2 FNYEAQ. The CDR3 has 13 amino acids. The CDR3 sequence: CASSSSYNSPLHF. In DNA, the CDR3 is TGTGCCAGCAGCAGCTCCTATAATTCACCCCTCCACTTT.

This clonotype was counted at least ten times. The CDR3 DNA sequence: TGTGCCAGCAGCACACCCTCGGACCGTTACAATGAGCAGTTCTTC. Its protein is CASSTPSDRYNEQFF. V gene TRBV12-3 or TRBV12-4 combines with J gene TRBJ2-1; D not certain. The CDR3 is made up of 15 amino acids. The ends were cut back, 6 bases at V and 4 bases at J, with 16 bases in the middle.

This clonotype has at least ten counts. The chain links TRBV3-1 to TRBJ2-1; TRBD2 agrees at 7 bases. Unmatched junction bases numbered 13, after V lost 4 bases and J lost 4 bases. The germline V gene encodes CDR1 LGHDT and CDR2 YNNKEL (reference sequence). The CDR3 is 17 amino acids. In nucleotides, the CDR3 is TGTGCCAGCAGCCCTGGTTGGCGGGAGATGGGGTACAATGAGCAGTTCTTC. The encoded protein is CASSPGWREMGYNEQFF.